A single TCR beta chain is shown here with its context. The CDR3 sequence is 16 residues long. V shed 0 bases and J 7 bases; nucleotides not matched to a gene: 9. The germline V gene encodes CDR1 LGHNA and CDR2 YSLEER. These data belong to a study of T cell responses to AZD1222 COVID-19 vaccine. The repertoire was sequenced with immunoSEQ multiplex PCR; TCRdb's copy has only in-frame clones and lacks some. The sample includes 180,000 or so clones, roughly 91% of them seen just once. The TCR sequence derives from an adult who received the AZD1222 COVID-19 vaccine. This specimen was peripheral blood, taken 28 days after the second AZD1222 dose. The V call is TRBV4-3, the J call TRBJ2-1, with 7 bases identical to TRBD2. The CDR3 nucleotides are TGCGCCAGCAGCCAAGAGGCTAGCGGCCTATGGAATGAGCAGTTCTTC. It specifies CASSQEASGLWNEQFF.